This T cell receptor (beta chain) was observed in a study of graft-versus-host responses after intestinal transplantation. Overall study context: Every one of the recipients received anti-thymocyte globulin induction and afterwards took tacrolimus and steroids for approximately three years. Study-level points and caveats: Recipient marrow showed GvH clones, some seen first in ileum or blood.

Concerning this clone: Its cognate antigen is unknown. The junction departs from the called germline gene at one end, perhaps through a read error. In the same sample, other DNA sequences code for this CDR3.

Profiled with immunoSEQ multiplex PCR; TCRdb holds only in-frame clones, not every one. Of some 100,000 clones in the sample, about 88% were seen once. The CDR3 totals 15 residues. The germline gives CDR1 SGDLS, CDR2 YYNGEE. This chain uses TRBV9 with TRBJ1-6; TRBD1 agrees at 9 bases. Sequenced material: unstimulated CD4+ T cells sorted from spleen or lymph node cells, taken before transplant. The receptor was isolated from a human donor who was the organ donor for an intestinal transplant. The CDR3 protein is CASSYRTGDNSPLHF. The CDR3 coding sequence is TGTGCCAGCAGCTACCGGACAGGGGATAATTCGCCCCTCCACTTT.